Below are 10 T cell receptor beta chains sequenced from a single sample in a study of blood T cell repertoires in COVID-19. The method was immunoSEQ multiplex PCR; TCRdb's version includes in-frame clones alone and lacks a portion of them. The table lists about 80,000 clones, around 76% of them singletons. Sequencing input: peripheral blood. These receptors originate from a man aged 70 or older with active or convalescent COVID-19.

V usage is TRBV10-3 and J usage is TRBJ1-1; maybe TRBD1 (6 bases). The germline CDR1 and CDR2 sequences are ENHRY and SYGVKD. V was shortened by 6 bases and J by 4 bases, with 12 bases between the two germline ends. The CDR3 totals 13 residues. This CDR3 is CAISRTGLTEAFF. The CDR3 bases are TGTGCCATCAGCAGAACAGGGCTCACTGAAGCTTTCTTT.

The chain carries TRBV6-6 and TRBJ1-3; TRBD1 matches at 10 bases. The V and J ends lost 4 bases and 9 bases, in that order; junction bases with no gene match: 9. Looked up from germline, CDR1 is MNHNY and CDR2 is SVGAGI (reference sequence). The CDR3 contains 15 residues. The CDR3 DNA is TGTGCCAGCAGTTCCGTGGACAGGGGGTCTGTCACCATATATTTT. It yields the protein CASSSVDRGSVTIYF.

This chain joins TRBV19 and TRBJ1-2; D remains unclear. Per the germline V gene, CDR1 is LNHDA and CDR2 is SQIVND (reference sequence). This CDR3 comprises 15 residues. V was clipped by 5 bases and J by 3 bases, with 16 bases between them. The CDR3 here is CASSEIPGVDYGYTF. CDR3 coding DNA: TGTGCCAGTAGTGAAATCCCCGGGGTTGACTATGGCTACACCTTC.

The chain employs TRBV5-5 and TRBJ1-2; no reliable D call. Germline CDR1 and CDR2: SGHKS and YYEKEE (reference sequence). The CDR3 extends over 15 amino acids. Trimming pared 6 bases from V and 4 bases from J, leaving 19 bases between. The CDR3 coding sequence is TGTGCCAGCAAACCTCGAGCGGAGGGCTCCTATGGCTACACCTTC. It is translated as CASKPRAEGSYGYTF.

The chain is built from TRBV6-2 or TRBV6-3 and TRBJ2-5; 10 bases map to TRBD2. Germline V gene data show CDR1 as MNHEY and CDR2 as SVGEGT. This CDR3 has 13 amino acids. The trim removed 6 bases at V and 4 bases at J, leaving 2 bases unmatched. The CDR3 DNA follows: TGTGCCAGCAGCCTAGCGGGGGTAGAGACCCAGTACTTC. It specifies CASSLAGVETQYF.

The chain couples TRBV2 to TRBJ2-3; 12 positions match TRBD2. This CDR3 is 15 amino acids long. J lost 2 bases, V lost 5 bases, and 2 bases had no gene match. The germline gives CDR1 SNHLY, CDR2 FYNNEI. The CDR3 DNA is TGTGCCAGCAGTTCTAGCGGGGGGGTCACAGATACGCAGTATTTT. As protein: CASSSSGGVTDTQYF.

This clone turned up a few times. The gene calls are TRBV27 and TRBJ2-7; D possibly corresponds to TRBD1 (5 bases). Germline V gene sequence: CDR1 MNHEY, CDR2 SMNVEV (reference sequence). CDR3 length equals 13 residues. V lost 8 bases and J lost 1, with 12 bases in between. Here the CDR3 reads CASSSTASYEQYF. The CDR3 DNA reads TGTGCCAGCTCCTCGACAGCTTCCTACGAGCAGTACTTC.

This clone has a count of ten or more. This chain links TRBV6-5 with TRBJ1-6; 10 nucleotides match TRBD1. CDR3 length: 15 residues. The V gene end was trimmed by 7 bases and the J gene end by 8 bases; junction bases not matched to a gene: 8. Per the germline V gene, CDR1 is MNHEY and CDR2 is SVGAGI. CDR3 sequence (DNA): TGTGCCAGCACTGTGACAGGGGGCTCGGATTCACCCCTCCACTTT. It codes for CASTVTGGSDSPLHF.

The chain recombines TRBV28 with TRBJ2-5, with 9 nucleotides matching TRBD1. The CDR3 has 14 amino acids. CDR1 and CDR2 from the germline V gene are MDHEN and SYDVKM. V dropped 7 bases and J dropped 9; count of bases not matched to a gene: 12. The CDR3 here is CASTTPQGAGAQYF. CDR3 nucleotides: TGTGCCAGCACCACGCCACAGGGGGCTGGGGCCCAGTACTTC.

A note on this clone: Within the sample, other DNA sequences also encode this same CDR3. This chain joins TRBV4-1 and TRBJ1-2; D is uncertain. Germline lookup yields CDR1 MGHRA and CDR2 YSYEKL. The CDR3 runs to 14 residues. V dropped 0 bases and J dropped 2 bases, with 7 bases sitting between them. CDR3 nucleotide sequence: TGCGCCAGCAGCCAAGAAAGAGGGAACTATGGCTACACCTTC. Its translation is CASSQERGNYGYTF.